This entry lists 30 T cell receptor beta chains sequenced from one sample in a study of blood T cell repertoires in COVID-19. Using immunoSEQ multiplex PCR, the repertoire was profiled, and TCRdb retains in-frame clones only, with some absent. In the table there are about 59,000 clones, 75% to 95% of which are singletons. Sequences were obtained from peripheral blood. The origin of the receptors is a man older than 75 with acute or convalescent COVID-19.

The chain has TRBV6-6 and TRBJ1-1; D call uncertain. The CDR3 sequence is 13 residues long. V was clipped by 7 bases and J by 2 bases, with 11 bases between them. Germline V gene data show CDR1 as MNHNY and CDR2 as SVGAGI (reference sequence). DNA of the CDR3: TGTGCCAGCATCGACGGGGTTAACACTGAAGCTTTCTTT. It translates to CASIDGVNTEAFF.

The chain is built from TRBV28 and TRBJ1-2, with D maybe TRBD1 (5 bases). Per the germline V gene, CDR1 is MDHEN and CDR2 is SYDVKM. V was clipped by 5 bases and J by 3 bases, with 19 bases between them. The CDR3 runs 16 residues. Here the CDR3 reads CASSHPIPGLDYGYTF. The DNA for the CDR3 is TGTGCCAGCAGTCACCCCATTCCAGGGCTGGACTATGGCTACACCTTC.

CDR3 nucleotide sequence: TGTGCCAGCAGCTTAGGAGGCTCTGGAAACACCATATATTTT. It translates to CASSLGGSGNTIYF. V gene TRBV7-3 combines with J gene TRBJ1-3; D ambiguous. The CDR3 loop spans 14 amino acids. Trimming left V 2 bases short and J 0 bases short, with 5 bases between. Germline V gene sequence: CDR1 SGHTA, CDR2 FQGTGA.

V and J are TRBV5-4 and TRBJ1-6, with D possibly matching TRBD1 (6 bases). The V end was cut by 4 bases, the J end by 9 bases, with 23 bases between. Germline CDR1 SGHNT, CDR2 YYREEE (reference sequence). The CDR3 spans 17 residues. The CDR3 sequence is CASSPEPRGWKGSPLHF. Written as DNA, the CDR3 is TGTGCCAGCAGCCCCGAACCCAGGGGATGGAAAGGTTCACCCCTCCACTTT. Filled out from reference TRBV5-4 and TRBJ1-6, the complete variable domain reads ETGVTQSPTHLIKTRGQQVTLRCSSQSGHNTVSWYQQALGQGPQFIFQYYREEENGRGNFPPRFSGLQFPNYSSELNVNALELDDSALYLCASSPEPRGWKGSPLHFGNGTRLTVT.

V usage is TRBV11-3 and J usage is TRBJ2-5; 9 bases line up with TRBD2. Losses at the gene ends were 5 bases for V and 1 base for J; bases not matched to a gene: 2. CDR1 is SGHNT and CDR2 is YENEEA in the germline V gene. The CDR3 runs 14 residues. This chain's CDR3 is CASSGGGVQETQYF. Here the CDR3 DNA reads TGTGCCAGCAGCGGCGGGGGGGTCCAAGAGACCCAGTACTTC.

This clone was found once. The chain recombines TRBV30 with TRBJ2-1; D unresolved. The CDR3 runs to 15 residues. The V gene lost 5 bases and the J gene lost 6 bases, with 20 bases spanning the gap. Germline lookup yields CDR1 GTSNPN and CDR2 SVGIG (reference sequence). The CDR3 loop is CAWARLGQTGNEQFF. In DNA, the CDR3 is TGTGCCTGGGCGCGTTTAGGTCAGACTGGCAATGAGCAGTTCTTC.

This clone was picked up one time. V usage is TRBV5-1 and J usage is TRBJ1-4; 9 nucleotides match TRBD1. This CDR3 has 15 residues. Per germline, CDR1 SGHRS and CDR2 YFSETQ. With 4 bases clipped from V and 5 bases from J, the junction kept 6 bases outside the gene matches. The CDR3 coding sequence is TGCGCCAGCAGCGGAGGGACAGGGAGGAATGAAAAACTGTTTTTT. Translating it yields CASSGGTGRNEKLFF.

This sequence joins TRBV18 and TRBJ2-2, with a weak D call TRBD2 (5 bases). V was clipped by 3 bases and J by 1 base, with 12 bases between them. In germline, CDR1 is KGHSH, CDR2 LQKENI. The CDR3 covers 16 residues. CDR3 in amino acids: CASSPLPRGNTGELFF. In DNA, the CDR3 is TGTGCCAGCTCACCGCTCCCTCGGGGGAACACCGGGGAGCTGTTTTTT.

V and J are TRBV6-5 and TRBJ2-5; 12 nucleotides agree with TRBD2. The ends lost 6 bases at V and 6 bases at J; junction bases unmatched: 8. CDR3 length: 15 amino acids. Germline V gives CDR1 MNHEY, CDR2 SVGAGI. CDR3 residues: CASSSLAGGPKTQYF. The CDR3 DNA sequence: TGTGCCAGCAGCAGCCTAGCGGGGGGGCCGAAGACCCAGTACTTC.

This clone was seen a few times. The V gene is TRBV2, the J gene TRBJ1-3; 7 bases fit TRBD1. The germline gives CDR1 SNHLY, CDR2 FYNNEI. The CDR3 has 14 residues. Trimming at V came to 3 bases and at J to 4 bases, leaving 3 bases not matched to a gene. For the CDR3, the DNA is TGTGCCAGCAGTGACCAGGGGGTGGGAAACACCATATATTTT. Protein: CASSDQGVGNTIYF.

A few counts support this clone. The chain's CDR3 is CASSPSSVEGTYNEQFF. CDR3 nucleotides: TGTGCCAGCAGCCCCTCCTCGGTGGAGGGAACCTACAATGAGCAGTTCTTC. The rearrangement links TRBV9 to TRBJ2-1; a possible D gene is TRBD2 (6 bases). The ends were cut back, 4 bases at V and 2 bases at J, with 19 bases in the middle. In germline, CDR1 is SGDLS, CDR2 YYNGEE. There are 17 residues in the CDR3.

The genes are TRBV6-6 and TRBJ1-1; D is uncertain. In germline, CDR1 is MNHNY, CDR2 SVGAGI (reference sequence). The CDR3 loop spans 13 amino acids. Deletions cut 2 bases from V and 1 base from J, with 5 bases between. CDR3 bases: TGTGCCAGCAGTTACCCAGGGAACACTGAAGCTTTCTTT. The encoded protein is CASSYPGNTEAFF.

This chain joins TRBV4-1 and TRBJ2-7; D remains unclear. The CDR3 contains 17 residues. The V gene lost 4 bases and the J gene lost 3 bases, with 22 bases spanning the gap. CDR1 is MGHRA, CDR2 YSYEKL, per germline. The CDR3: CASSLRVTERFVYEQYF. Written as DNA, the CDR3 is TGCGCCAGCAGCCTTCGGGTTACCGAGCGTTTTGTCTACGAGCAGTACTTC.

This clone was seen just once. V and J are TRBV19 and TRBJ2-7, with 8 bases lining up with TRBD1. This CDR3 is 12 amino acids long. Germline CDR1 LNHDA, CDR2 SQIVND (reference sequence). J gave up 3 bases and V 6 bases, and 1 base lay outside the gene matches. This CDR3 reads CASSTGGYEQYF. The CDR3 nucleotides read TGTGCCAGTAGCACAGGGGGCTACGAGCAGTACTTC.

The chain is built from TRBV6-5 and TRBJ1-4, with TRBD1 matching over 9 bases. CDR1 and CDR2 from the germline V gene are MNHEY and SVGAGI. The CDR3 runs 15 residues. The J segment lost 2 bases and the V segment lost 6 bases, leaving 4 bases of the junction unmatched. The CDR3 region is CASRGDRGTNEKLFF. CDR3 coding DNA: TGTGCCAGCAGAGGCGACAGGGGGACTAATGAAAAACTGTTTTTT.

This chain uses TRBV19 with TRBJ2-7, with 8 bases lining up with TRBD1. The V and J ends lost 5 bases and 1 base, in that order; junction bases with no gene match: 7. This CDR3 region has 15 residues. Germline V lookup: CDR1 LNHDA, CDR2 SQIVND (reference sequence). CDR3 DNA sequence: TGTGCCAGTAGTCCCGGGACAGGCAGATCCTACGAGCAGTACTTC. This codes for CASSPGTGRSYEQYF.

This sequence joins TRBV5-6 and TRBJ1-2; 7 nucleotides match TRBD1. CDR1 and CDR2 from the germline V gene are SGHDT and YYEEEE. The CDR3 contains 15 residues. The V segment lost 5 bases and the J segment 6 bases; nucleotides outside the gene matches: 13. The DNA of the CDR3 is TGTGCCAGCAGTCCGAGGGGGCTGGGCCACGATGGCTACACCTTC. Its translation: CASSPRGLGHDGYTF. Full variable domain (outside the CDR3, taken from reference TRBV5-6 and TRBJ1-2): DAGVTQSPTHLIKTRGQQVTLRCSPKSGHDTVSWYQQALGQGPQFIFQYYEEEERQRGNFPDRFSGHQFPNYSSELNVNALLLGDSALYLCASSPRGLGHDGYTFGSGTRLTVV.

This rearrangement joins TRBV5-1 to TRBJ1-2; the D gene is possibly TRBD1 (5 bases). Germline CDR1 reads SGHRS; CDR2 reads YFSETQ. The CDR3 runs to 13 residues. V lost 2 bases, J lost 6 bases, and 11 bases lay in between. This CDR3 is CASSFEGVDGYTF. CDR3 coding DNA: TGCGCCAGCAGCTTTGAAGGGGTGGATGGCTACACCTTC.

This sequence joins TRBV6-2 or TRBV6-3 and TRBJ1-4, with TRBD1 matching 8 bases. CDR1 MNHEY and CDR2 SVGEGT come from the germline V gene. There are 13 residues in the CDR3. Germline trimming cut 4 bases from V and 11 bases from J; bases unmatched to any gene: 6. The CDR3 loop is CASSSGQGGKLFF. CDR3 DNA sequence: TGTGCCAGCAGTTCCGGACAGGGTGGGAAACTGTTTTTT.

The genes are TRBV9 and TRBJ2-2, with a weak D call TRBD1 (6 bases). This CDR3 is built from 16 residues. The germline V and J ends were trimmed by 0 bases and 6 bases, with 15 bases remaining between them. Germline V gene sequence: CDR1 SGDLS, CDR2 YYNGEE. The DNA of the CDR3 is TGTGCCAGCAGCGTAGGTGGTGGGGGCATAGCCGGGGAGCTGTTTTTT. Translation gives CASSVGGGGIAGELFF. Together with reference TRBV9 and TRBJ2-2, the CDR3 gives the full variable domain: DSGVTQTPKHLITATGQRVTLRCSPRSGDLSVYWYQQSLDQGLQFLIQYYNGEERAKGNILERFSAQQFPDLHSELNLSSLELGDSALYFCASSVGGGGIAGELFFGEGSRLTVL.

The V and J genes are TRBV5-1 and TRBJ1-4; TRBD1 aligns across 9 bases. CDR1 is SGHRS, CDR2 YFSETQ, per germline. Unmatched junction bases numbered 4, after V lost 3 bases and J lost 7 bases. CDR3 length equals 14 residues. CDR3 protein: CASSSGTGSEKLFF. CDR3 DNA: TGCGCCAGCAGCTCAGGGACAGGGAGTGAAAAACTGTTTTTT.

The count of this clone is one. This sequence joins TRBV2 and TRBJ1-4; D is unclear. V gave up 0 bases and J gave up 3 bases, with 11 bases separating them. CDR1 and CDR2 from the germline V gene are SNHLY and FYNNEI. The CDR3 sequence is 16 residues long. The CDR3 loop reads CASSEAPRVSNEKLFF. CDR3 nucleotides: TGTGCCAGCAGTGAAGCCCCGAGGGTTTCTAATGAAAAACTGTTTTTT.

V gene TRBV7-9 combines with J gene TRBJ2-1; perhaps TRBD1 as D (7 bases). Trimming cost V 5 bases and J 8 bases, with 25 bases left between them. Germline assignment: CDR1 SEHNR and CDR2 FQNEAQ (reference sequence). The CDR3 runs to 17 residues. In DNA form, the CDR3 reads TGTGCCAGCAGCCTTTGGACAGGATGGGGGGAACACGATGAGCAGTTCTTC. Its protein is CASSLWTGWGEHDEQFF.

The J gene is TRBJ2-5, the V gene TRBV24-1, with TRBD2 matching over 8 bases. CDR1 and CDR2 from the germline V gene are KGHDR and SFDVKD. The length of the CDR3 is 16 residues. Unmatched junction bases numbered 10, after V lost 3 bases and J lost 5 bases. As DNA, the CDR3 is TGTGCCACCAGTGATAGGGGACTAGGTGGCGGGGAGACCCAGTACTTC. Translated: CATSDRGLGGGETQYF.

The J gene is TRBJ2-7, the V gene TRBV27, with 9 bases that match TRBD1. This CDR3 spans 15 amino acids. Germline V CDR1 and CDR2: MNHEY, SMNVEV (reference sequence). The ends lost 5 bases at V and 5 bases at J; junction bases unmatched: 10. DNA for the CDR3: TGTGCCAGCAGTCGACCCGGGACAGGGATCCACGAGCAGTACTTC. Protein: CASSRPGTGIHEQYF.

This chain connects TRBV19 to TRBJ1-2, with D hard to call. Germline CDR1 LNHDA, CDR2 SQIVND (reference sequence). This CDR3 comprises 12 residues. Trimming stripped 5 bases from V and 4 bases from J, with 8 bases between. The DNA for the CDR3 is TGTGCCAGTAGTTCCCGGGGCTATGGCTACACCTTC. It encodes CASSSRGYGYTF.

The V gene is TRBV6-6, the J gene TRBJ2-5; maybe TRBD1 (6 bases). Germline V gene sequence: CDR1 MNHNY, CDR2 SVGAGI (reference sequence). The CDR3 has 14 residues. Deletions cut 2 bases from V and 5 bases from J, with 12 bases between. The CDR3 DNA sequence: TGTGCCAGCAGTTACGGCAGGGGTGATGAGACCCAGTACTTC. Translating gives CASSYGRGDETQYF.

There are a few counts of this clone. The chain has TRBV7-2 and TRBJ2-3; D is unclear. Trimming left V 7 bases short and J 7 bases short, with 12 bases between. Germline values: CDR1 SGHTA, CDR2 FQGNSA. CDR3 length equals 12 residues. The chain's CDR3 is CASTPGGNTQYF. The CDR3 DNA reads TGTGCCAGCACCCCTGGCGGAAATACGCAGTATTTT.

J is TRBJ2-3 and V is TRBV6-1, with D perhaps matching TRBD2 (7 bases). This CDR3 has 16 amino acids. In germline, CDR1 is MNHNS, CDR2 SASEGT. With 2 bases removed from V and 6 bases from J, the gap between germline ends came to 18 bases. Here the CDR3 DNA reads TGTGCCAGCAGTGAAAGCATCGGGGGGCCGGAGGATACGCAGTATTTT. Protein sequence: CASSESIGGPEDTQYF.

The chain joins TRBV11-2 to TRBJ2-2; no firm D call. Germline V lookup: CDR1 SGHAT, CDR2 FQNNGV. This CDR3 has 14 residues. The germline V and J ends were trimmed by 5 bases and 4 bases, with 11 bases remaining between them. The CDR3 sequence: CASSPLAVTGELFF. Here the CDR3 DNA reads TGTGCCAGCAGCCCCCTGGCGGTCACCGGGGAGCTGTTTTTT.